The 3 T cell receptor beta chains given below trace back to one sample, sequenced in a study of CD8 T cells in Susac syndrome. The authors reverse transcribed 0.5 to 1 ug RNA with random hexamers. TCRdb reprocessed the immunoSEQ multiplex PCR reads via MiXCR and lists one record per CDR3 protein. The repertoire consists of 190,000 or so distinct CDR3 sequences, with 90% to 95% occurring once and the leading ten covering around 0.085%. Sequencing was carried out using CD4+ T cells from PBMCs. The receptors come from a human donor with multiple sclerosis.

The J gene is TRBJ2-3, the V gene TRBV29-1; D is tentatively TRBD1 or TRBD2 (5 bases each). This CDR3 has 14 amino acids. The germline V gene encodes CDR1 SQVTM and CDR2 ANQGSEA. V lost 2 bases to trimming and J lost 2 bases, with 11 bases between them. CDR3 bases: TGCAGCGTTGAACCGGGGCGAAACACAGATACGCAGTATTTT. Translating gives CSVEPGRNTDTQYF.

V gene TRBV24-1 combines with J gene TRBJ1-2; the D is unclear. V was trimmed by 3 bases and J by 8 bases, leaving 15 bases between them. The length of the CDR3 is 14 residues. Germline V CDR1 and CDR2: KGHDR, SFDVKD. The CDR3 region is CATSDPDRAYGYTF. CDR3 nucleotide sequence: TGTGCCACCAGTGATCCGGACCGGGCCTACGGCTACACCTTC.

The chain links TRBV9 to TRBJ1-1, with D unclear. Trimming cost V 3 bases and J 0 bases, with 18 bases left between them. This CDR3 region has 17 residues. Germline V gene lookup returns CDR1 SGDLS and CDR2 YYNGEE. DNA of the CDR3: TGTGCCAGCAGCGAGACCCCCACCTCTGATATGAACACTGAAGCTTTCTTT. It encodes CASSETPTSDMNTEAFF.